This T cell receptor beta chain was recovered during a study of sequential checkpoint blockade in melanoma. Study-wide background: Arm A got nivolumab then ipilimumab; arm B the reverse, 1:1.

V was pared by 3 bases and J by 2 bases, with 11 bases between. The V gene's germline CDR1 is SQVTM and CDR2 ANQGSEA. The length of the CDR3 is 14 residues. Treatment given: randomized to nivolumab then ipilimumab (arm A) or the reverse (arm B). None of the patients previously received DNA-damaging chemotherapy. Clones were sequenced by immunoSEQ multiplex PCR, and TCRdb holds only the in-frame ones, with some missing. The top ten hold 36% of the sample, which has roughly 20,000 clones, around 82% seen once. The material sequenced was CD8+ T cells sorted from blood (inferred from file names), taken from a patient given nivolumab and ipilimumab in sequence. The receptor's source is a human donor with melanoma. The J gene is TRBJ2-4, the V gene TRBV29-1, with TRBD1 as a possible D gene (6 bases). CDR3 loop: CSVESGETKNIQYF. The CDR3 coding sequence is TGCAGCGTTGAGTCAGGGGAAACCAAAAACATTCAGTACTTC.